This note documents a single TCR beta chain sequence. Its matching antigen is unknown. This record comes from a study of T cell repertoires in cytomegalovirus infection. Background on the study: Indicated by public TCR beta signatures were CMV infection and matching HLA type.

Regarding the study as a whole: CMV-specific TCR beta clonotypes restricted by HLA-C were the ones dominating the ex vivo response.

TCRdb used MiXCR to reprocess the reads, holding one entry per CDR3 protein. The data contain roughly 500,000 distinct CDR3 sequences, 30% to 40% of them seen just once; the ten biggest clones take up 17%. V dropped 10 bases and J dropped 6; count of bases not matched to a gene: 7. The CDR3 is made up of 14 amino acids. Here the sequenced sample was cultured PBMCs, taken from culture after CMV antigen stimulation. V and J are TRBV12-3 or TRBV12-4 and TRBJ2-3, with 13 bases lining up with TRBD2. This TCR was sampled from a human donor in good health (CMV status not recorded). Some clones in this sample may be carry-over from other donors' samples. The CDR3, as DNA: TGTGCCATCCGCGGGACTAGCGGGGTTGATACGCAGTATTTT. Its translation: CAIRGTSGVDTQYF.